These T cell receptor beta chains were read from a single sample in a study of T cells after posttransplantation cyclophosphamide. The protocol was immunoSEQ multiplex PCR, while the TCRdb copy is restricted to in-frame clones and leaves out a portion. This sample carries roughly 49,000 clones, none of them present only once. The source material was PBMCs. The receptors originated from a man aged 40-49 years in good health, CMV-negative, and a related stem cell transplant donor. Each CDR3 is given with its conserved first and last residue. A D gene is named only where the DNA matches it firmly. Size is omitted from some rows. Given values are once, few, many or a class for expanded clones.

v_call	d_call	j_call	clone_size	cdr3_nt	cdr3_aa
TRBV28	TRBD2	TRBJ2-1	few	TGTGCCAGCAGACCAATAGCGGGAGGGTCCTCGGGGTCCTACAATGAGCAGTTCTTC	CASRPIAGGSSGSYNEQFF
TRBV5-7	TRBD1	TRBJ2-2	many	TGTGCCAGCAGCAAGGACAGGGGTACCGGGGAGCTGTTTTTT	CASSKDRGTGELFF
TRBV7-6	TRBD2	TRBJ2-1	many	TGTGCCAGCAGCTTATTTATTAGCGGGTCGGTAGGGAATGAGCAGTTCTTC	CASSLFISGSVGNEQFF
TRBV6-6	-	TRBJ1-5	many	TGTGCCAGCACCCCCCGGGGGGGTAATAGCAATCAGCCCCAGCATTTT	CASTPRGGNSNQPQHF
TRBV18	-	TRBJ1-2	many	TGTGCCAGCTCACCACAGGTGCTCGACAATGGCTACACCTTC	CASSPQVLDNGYTF
TRBV4-2	TRBD2	TRBJ2-7	many	TGTGCCAGCAGCCTCGGGACTAGCGGGACCTACGAGCAGTACTTC	CASSLGTSGTYEQYF
TRBV7-8	-	TRBJ1-1	many	TGTGCCAGCAGCTTCAATTCGGTGGACACTGAAGCTTTCTTT	CASSFNSVDTEAFF
TRBV27	TRBD1	TRBJ2-1	many	TGTGCCAGCAGTCCCGGGACAGGTAATGTGAATGAGCAGTTCTTC	CASSPGTGNVNEQFF
TRBV18	-	TRBJ1-1	many	TGTGCCAGCTCACCTCGAGGATTAGATGCTTTCTTT	CASSPRGLDAFF
TRBV6-6	-	TRBJ2-4	many	TGTGCCAGCACCCTCGGGCGGGACAGCGGAAACATTCAGTACTTC	CASTLGRDSGNIQYF
TRBV6-5	TRBD2	TRBJ2-3	many	TGTGCCAGCACCTTCGAAGCGGGAAGCACAGATACGCAGTATTTT	CASTFEAGSTDTQYF
TRBV5-1	-	TRBJ2-7	-	TGCGCCAGCAGCTTTCGGGTAAGCTCCTACGAGCAGTACTTC	CASSFRVSSYEQYF
TRBV2	TRBD1	TRBJ1-2	many	TGTGCCAGCAGTTTGGACAGGAACTATGGCTACACCTTC	CASSLDRNYGYTF
TRBV6-5	-	TRBJ1-1	many	TGTGCCAGCAGCCGACTGGGGAGGACTGAAGCTTTCTTT	CASSRLGRTEAFF
TRBV27	TRBD2	TRBJ2-1	many	TGTGCCAGCAGCCGGGACTACCTATACAATGAGCAGTTCTTC	CASSRDYLYNEQFF
TRBV29-1	-	TRBJ2-1	many	TGCAGCGTAGTCCCAGGGGGGCCCGCCTACAATGAGCAGTTCTTC	CSVVPGGPAYNEQFF
TRBV28	TRBD2	TRBJ2-3	few	TGTGCCAGCAGTTTTGGCGGGAGAGGAGTAGATACGCAGTATTTT	CASSFGGRGVDTQYF
TRBV9	-	TRBJ1-2	many	TGTGCCAGCAGCGTAGATGCAGGTGTATCTGGCTACACCTTC	CASSVDAGVSGYTF
TRBV27	-	TRBJ2-1	many	TGTGCCAGCAGTTCCCTTGACGGTTGGGGCAGTTACTACAATGAGCAGTTCTTC	CASSSLDGWGSYYNEQFF
TRBV6-6	-	TRBJ2-7	many	TGTGCCAGCAGTTACTTCTATTACTACGAGCAGTACTTC	CASSYFYYYEQYF
TRBV7-9	TRBD1	TRBJ1-2	many	TGTGCCAGCAGCCGACAGGGAGGCGGCTATGGCTACACCTTC	CASSRQGGGYGYTF
TRBV2	-	TRBJ2-7	many	TGTGCCAGCATAACGGGCTACGAGCAGTACTTC	CASITGYEQYF
TRBV5-4	-	TRBJ1-4	many	TGTGCCAGCAGCGGAGGAGGAGAAGACGAAAAACTGTTTTTT	CASSGGGEDEKLFF
TRBV2	-	TRBJ2-7	many	TGTGCCAGCAGTGAAGCGTGGGAGAAGCAGTACTTC	CASSEAWEKQYF
TRBV27	TRBD2	TRBJ2-7	many	TGTGCCAGCAGATCACGGACTAGAGAACCCTTCTACGAGCAGTACTTC	CASRSRTREPFYEQYF
TRBV10-3	TRBD2	TRBJ2-3	many	TGTGCCATCAGGGGACTAGCAGATACAGATACGCAGTATTTT	CAIRGLADTDTQYF
TRBV25-1	-	TRBJ1-2	many	TGTGCCAGCAGTATGTCGGGGACTAACTATGGCTACACCTTC	CASSMSGTNYGYTF
TRBV4-2	-	TRBJ2-6	many	TGTGCCAGCAGCCCTCGGGTTTCCGGGGCCAACGTCCTGACTTTC	CASSPRVSGANVLTF
TRBV5-4	-	TRBJ1-4	many	TGTGCCAGCAGCCCGCGGGGAGCAACTAATGAAAAACTGTTTTTT	CASSPRGATNEKLFF
TRBV7-2	-	TRBJ2-3	few	TGTGCCAGCAGCTTGGACAGATCAGATACGCAGTATTTT	CASSLDRSDTQYF
TRBV14	-	TRBJ1-3	many	TGTGCCAGCAGCCAAGTTTCAGGGGTTGGAAACACCATATATTTT	CASSQVSGVGNTIYF
TRBV6-1	-	TRBJ2-2	many	TGTGCCAGCAGCACGCAGGGGACCGGGGAGCTGTTTTTT	CASSTQGTGELFF
TRBV4-3	TRBD2	TRBJ2-1	many	TGCGCCAGCAGCCAAGAAGGGACTAGCGACAATGAGCAGTTCTTC	CASSQEGTSDNEQFF
TRBV15	-	TRBJ1-2	many	TGTGCCACCAGCGCAGCCAGGGAAGGGTCTGGCTACACCTTC	CATSAAREGSGYTF
TRBV6-6	TRBD2	TRBJ2-7	many	TGTGCCAGCAGTCACCCCCTAGCGGCCTACGAGCAGTACTTC	CASSHPLAAYEQYF
TRBV19	-	TRBJ1-4	many	TGTGCCACTGGAGGAACTAATGAAAAACTGTTTTTT	CATGGTNEKLFF
TRBV19	TRBD2	TRBJ2-1	many	TGTGCCAGTAGTGCCCTGACTAGCGGGAGGACCTCCAATGAGCAGTTCTTC	CASSALTSGRTSNEQFF
TRBV12-5	TRBD2	TRBJ2-4	many	TGTGCTAGTACAATTCCGGGACTAGCGGGAGGGGGTAGGGCCAAAAACATTCAGTACTTC	CASTIPGLAGGGRAKNIQYF
TRBV7-9	-	TRBJ2-7	many	TGTGCCAGCAGCTCCTCCCGACAAACTTACGAGCAGTACTTC	CASSSSRQTYEQYF
TRBV28	TRBD1	TRBJ2-5	many	TGTGCCAGCAGTTTTTTTCCCGGGACAGGGGCAGAGACCCAGTACTTC	CASSFFPGTGAETQYF
TRBV7-9	-	TRBJ2-7	many	TGTGCCAGCAGCTTAGGGCAGGGGTTCCACGAGCAGTACTTC	CASSLGQGFHEQYF
TRBV5-1	TRBD1	TRBJ1-1	many	TGCGCCAGCAGATATAGGACAGGAGAGAACACTGAAGCTTTCTTT	CASRYRTGENTEAFF
TRBV10-3	TRBD2	TRBJ2-1	many	TGTGCCATCAGTGACCGCGGGAGCTCCTACAATGAGCAGTTCTTC	CAISDRGSSYNEQFF
TRBV6-5	-	TRBJ1-5	-	TGTGCCAGCCTAGCGGGGCGAGGGCAGCCCCAGCATTTT	CASLAGRGQPQHF
TRBV7-6	-	TRBJ1-3	many	TGTGCCAGCAGCTCGCGACAGGCAAGCTCTGGAAACACCATATATTTT	CASSSRQASSGNTIYF
TRBV2	TRBD1	TRBJ1-5	many	TGTGCCAGCAGTGCACGGACAGGGTTCGGTAATCAGCCCCAGCATTTT	CASSARTGFGNQPQHF
TRBV15	TRBD1	TRBJ1-5	many	TGTGCCACCAGCGGGGACAGGCGCCTAAGCAATCAGCCCCAGCATTTT	CATSGDRRLSNQPQHF
TRBV27	TRBD1	TRBJ1-2	many	TGTGCCAGCAGTACCCGACAGGGGGCCCTCTGGGGCTACACCTTC	CASSTRQGALWGYTF
TRBV6-6	-	TRBJ1-1	many	TGTGCCAGCAGTCAGTACAGGGATACTGAAGCTTTCTTT	CASSQYRDTEAFF
TRBV5-1	-	TRBJ2-7	many	TGCGCCAGCCACCCGGGAGCGGGTCGGGAGCAGTACTTC	CASHPGAGREQYF
TRBV11-2	-	TRBJ1-2	few	TGTGCCAGCAGCACCCGGGGGGGAGATGGGGATGGCTACACCTTC	CASSTRGGDGDGYTF
TRBV6-4	-	TRBJ2-3	many	TGTGCCAGCAGTGGCGGGACTCTCGGGGATACGCAGTATTTT	CASSGGTLGDTQYF
TRBV29-1	-	TRBJ2-6	many	TGCAGCGTTGAACAGGGGCAGATCTCTGGGGCCAACGTCCTGACTTTC	CSVEQGQISGANVLTF
TRBV2	TRBD1	TRBJ1-4	many	TGTGCCAGCAGGGCGACAGGGGGTGAAAAACTGTTTTTT	CASRATGGEKLFF
TRBV5-1	-	TRBJ2-1	many	TGCGCCAGCAGCTTGGGAAACCTAAATGAGCAGTTCTTC	CASSLGNLNEQFF
TRBV6-5	-	TRBJ2-7	many	TGTGCCAGCAGTTACGGAGTCAGCTCCTACGAGCAGTACTTC	CASSYGVSSYEQYF
TRBV28	-	TRBJ2-7	many	TGTGCCAGCAGTTGGGCTTCCGAGCAGTACTTC	CASSWASEQYF
TRBV18	TRBD2	TRBJ2-7	many	TGTGCCACGAGTGGGACTAGTGTGGGCGAGCAGTACTTC	CATSGTSVGEQYF
TRBV6-6	TRBD1	TRBJ2-5	many	TGTGCCAGCAGTTACTCTGGGACAGTAATCCAAGAGACCCAGTACTTC	CASSYSGTVIQETQYF